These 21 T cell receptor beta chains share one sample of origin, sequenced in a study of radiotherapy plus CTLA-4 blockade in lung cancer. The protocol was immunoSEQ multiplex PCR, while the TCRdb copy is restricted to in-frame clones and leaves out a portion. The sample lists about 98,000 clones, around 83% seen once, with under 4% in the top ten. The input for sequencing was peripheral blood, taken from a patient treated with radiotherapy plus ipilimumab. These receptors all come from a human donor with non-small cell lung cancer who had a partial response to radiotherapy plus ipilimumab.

The CDR3 is CASSALSGLGYEQYF. CDR3 nucleotides: TGTGCCAGCAGCGCCTTATCGGGACTTGGCTACGAGCAGTACTTC. The V gene is TRBV9, the J gene TRBJ2-7; D possibly corresponds to TRBD2 (6 bases). Germline lookup yields CDR1 SGDLS and CDR2 YYNGEE. The V gene lost 3 bases and the J gene lost 3 bases, with 16 bases spanning the gap. The CDR3 consists of 15 residues.

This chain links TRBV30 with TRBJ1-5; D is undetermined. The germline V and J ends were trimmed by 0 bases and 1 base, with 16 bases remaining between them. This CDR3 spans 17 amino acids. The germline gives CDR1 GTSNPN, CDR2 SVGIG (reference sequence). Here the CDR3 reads CAWSVTSPWPSNQPQHF. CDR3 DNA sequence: TGTGCCTGGAGTGTAACCTCCCCTTGGCCAAGCAATCAGCCCCAGCATTTT.

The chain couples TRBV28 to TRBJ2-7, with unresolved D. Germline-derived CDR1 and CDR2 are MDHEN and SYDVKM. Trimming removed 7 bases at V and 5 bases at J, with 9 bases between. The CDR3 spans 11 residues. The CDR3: CASTLSHEQYF. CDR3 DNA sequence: TGTGCCAGCACCCTTAGCCACGAGCAGTACTTC.

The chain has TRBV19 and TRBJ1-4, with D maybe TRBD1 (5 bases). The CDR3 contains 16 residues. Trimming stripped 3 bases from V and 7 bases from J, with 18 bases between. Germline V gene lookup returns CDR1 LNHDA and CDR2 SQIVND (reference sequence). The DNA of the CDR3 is TGTGCCAGTAGTATTGGGATGGCCAGGACATCTGAAAAACTGTTTTTT. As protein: CASSIGMARTSEKLFF.

CDR3 sequence reads: CASSSQGSGELFF. The CDR3 DNA reads TGTGCCAGCAGTTCGCAGGGTTCGGGGGAGCTGTTTTTT. The J gene is TRBJ2-2, the V gene TRBV2; D may be TRBD1 (5 bases). Germline CDR1 is SNHLY and CDR2 is FYNNEI. Trimming took off 5 bases at V and 8 bases at J, with 12 bases between the two ends. The CDR3 runs 13 residues.

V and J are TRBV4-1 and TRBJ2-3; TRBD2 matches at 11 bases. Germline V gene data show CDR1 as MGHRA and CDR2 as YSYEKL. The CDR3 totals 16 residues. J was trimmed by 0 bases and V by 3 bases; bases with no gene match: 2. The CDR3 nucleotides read TGCGCCAGCAGCCATTGGACTAGCGGGAGCACAGATACGCAGTATTTT. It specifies CASSHWTSGSTDTQYF.

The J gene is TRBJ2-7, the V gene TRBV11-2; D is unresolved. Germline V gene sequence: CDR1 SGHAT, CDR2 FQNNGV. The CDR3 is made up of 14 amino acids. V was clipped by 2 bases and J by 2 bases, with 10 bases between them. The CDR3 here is CASSLRSQAYEQYF. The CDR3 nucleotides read TGTGCCAGCAGCTTACGTAGCCAAGCCTACGAGCAGTACTTC.

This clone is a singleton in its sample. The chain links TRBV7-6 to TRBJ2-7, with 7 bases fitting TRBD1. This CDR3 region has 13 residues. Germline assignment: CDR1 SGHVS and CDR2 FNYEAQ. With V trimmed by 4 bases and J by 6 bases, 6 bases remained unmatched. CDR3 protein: CASSSKTGAEQYF. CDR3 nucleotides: TGTGCCAGCAGCTCTAAAACAGGGGCCGAGCAGTACTTC.

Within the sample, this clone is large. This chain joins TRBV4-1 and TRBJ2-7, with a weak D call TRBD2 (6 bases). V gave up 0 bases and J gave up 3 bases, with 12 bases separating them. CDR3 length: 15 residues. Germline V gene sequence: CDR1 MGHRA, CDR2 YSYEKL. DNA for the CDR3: TGCGCCAGCAGCCAAGATGGGGCTAGCGACTACGAGCAGTACTTC. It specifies CASSQDGASDYEQYF.

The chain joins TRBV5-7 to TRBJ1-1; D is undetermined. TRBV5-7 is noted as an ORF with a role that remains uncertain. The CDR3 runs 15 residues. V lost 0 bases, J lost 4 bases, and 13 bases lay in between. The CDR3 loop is CASSLGQARSTEAFF. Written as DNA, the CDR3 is TGTGCCAGCAGCTTGGGGCAGGCCCGAAGCACTGAAGCTTTCTTT.

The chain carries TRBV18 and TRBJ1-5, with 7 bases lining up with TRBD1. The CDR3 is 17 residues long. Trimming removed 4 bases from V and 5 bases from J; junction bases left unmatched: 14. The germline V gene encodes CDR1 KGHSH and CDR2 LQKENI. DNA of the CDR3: TGTGCCAGCTCACTGACCGGGGGACAGCGACAACATCAGCCCCAGCATTTT. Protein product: CASSLTGGQRQHQPQHF.

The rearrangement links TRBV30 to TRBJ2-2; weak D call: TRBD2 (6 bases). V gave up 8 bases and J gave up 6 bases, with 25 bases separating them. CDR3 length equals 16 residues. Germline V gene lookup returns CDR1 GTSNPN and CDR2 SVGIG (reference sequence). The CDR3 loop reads CALTGTAYWASGELFF. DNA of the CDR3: TGTGCCCTAACCGGGACTGCATACTGGGCCTCCGGGGAGCTGTTTTTT.

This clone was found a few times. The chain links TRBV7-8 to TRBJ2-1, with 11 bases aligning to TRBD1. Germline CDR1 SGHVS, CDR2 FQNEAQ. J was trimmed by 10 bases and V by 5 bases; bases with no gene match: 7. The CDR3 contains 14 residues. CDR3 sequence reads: CASSMDRGRGEQFF. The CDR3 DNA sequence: TGTGCCAGCAGCATGGACAGGGGGCGCGGCGAGCAGTTCTTC.

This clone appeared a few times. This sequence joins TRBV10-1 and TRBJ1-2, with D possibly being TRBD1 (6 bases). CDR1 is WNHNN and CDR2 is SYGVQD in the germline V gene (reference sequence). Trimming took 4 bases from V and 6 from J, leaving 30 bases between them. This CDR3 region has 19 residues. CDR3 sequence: CASSVRGGFIAGRSDGYTF. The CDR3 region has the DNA TGCGCCAGCAGTGTTAGGGGGGGCTTTATCGCGGGTCGGTCCGATGGCTACACCTTC.

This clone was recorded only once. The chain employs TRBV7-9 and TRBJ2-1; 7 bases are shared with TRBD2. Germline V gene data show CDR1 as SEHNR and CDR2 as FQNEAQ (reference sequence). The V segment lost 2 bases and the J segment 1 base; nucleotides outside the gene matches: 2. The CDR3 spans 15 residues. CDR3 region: CASSLSGGSYNEQFF. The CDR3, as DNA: TGTGCCAGCAGCTTATCGGGGGGTTCCTACAATGAGCAGTTCTTC.

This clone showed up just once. This CDR3 is CASSDRGSNQPQHF. The CDR3 DNA sequence: TGTGCCAGCAGTGACAGGGGTAGCAATCAGCCCCAGCATTTT. The chain uses TRBV2 and TRBJ1-5, with D tentatively TRBD1 (6 bases). This CDR3 spans 14 amino acids. Germline loops: CDR1 SNHLY, CDR2 FYNNEI. V was cut by 3 bases and J by 0 bases, with 6 bases left in between. The entire variable domain, with the rest obtained from reference TRBV2 and TRBJ1-5, is as follows: EPEVTQTPSHQVTQMGQEVILRCVPISNHLYFYWYRQILGQKVEFLVSFYNNEISEKSEIFDDQFSVERPDGSNFTLKIRSTKLEDSAMYFCASSDRGSNQPQHFGDGTRLSIL.

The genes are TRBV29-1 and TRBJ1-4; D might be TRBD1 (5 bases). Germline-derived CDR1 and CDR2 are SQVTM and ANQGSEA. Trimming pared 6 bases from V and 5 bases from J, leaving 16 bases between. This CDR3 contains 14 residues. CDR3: CSVAPRGVNEKLFF. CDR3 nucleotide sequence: TGCAGCGTGGCCCCGCGGGGCGTAAATGAAAAACTGTTTTTT.

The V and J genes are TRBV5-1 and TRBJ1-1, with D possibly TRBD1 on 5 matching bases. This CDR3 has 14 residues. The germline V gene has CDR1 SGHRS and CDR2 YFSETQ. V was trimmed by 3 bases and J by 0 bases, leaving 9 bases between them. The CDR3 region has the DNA TGCGCCAGCAGCTCACAGGTTATGAACACTGAAGCTTTCTTT. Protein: CASSSQVMNTEAFF.

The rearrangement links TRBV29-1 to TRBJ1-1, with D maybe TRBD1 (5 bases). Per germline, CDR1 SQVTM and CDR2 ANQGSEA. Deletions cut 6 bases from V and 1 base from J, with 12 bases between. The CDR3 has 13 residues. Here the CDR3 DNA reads TGCAGCGTCAAGGGGATTTCGAACACTGAAGCTTTCTTT. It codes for CSVKGISNTEAFF. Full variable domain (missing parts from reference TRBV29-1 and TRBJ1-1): SAVISQKPSRDICQRGTSLTIQCQVDSQVTMMFWYRQQPGQSLTLIATANQGSEATYESGFVIDKFPISRPNLTFSTLTVSNMSPEDSSIYLCSVKGISNTEAFFGQGTRLTVV.

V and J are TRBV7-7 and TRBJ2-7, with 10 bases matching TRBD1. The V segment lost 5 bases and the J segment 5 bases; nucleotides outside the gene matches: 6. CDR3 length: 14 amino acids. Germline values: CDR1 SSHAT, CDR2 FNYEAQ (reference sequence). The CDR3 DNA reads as TGTGCCAGCAGCCCGGACAGGGGGGCGAACGAGCAGTACTTC. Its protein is CASSPDRGANEQYF.

The CDR3 region has the DNA TGTGCCAGCAGCGTCAGTAGCGGGAGAGCACCACAATACAATGAGCAGTTCTTC. The encoded protein is CASSVSSGRAPQYNEQFF. V and J are TRBV7-8 and TRBJ2-1; 9 positions agree with TRBD2. After removal of 5 bases from V and 4 bases from J, the junction contained 15 bases not matched to a gene. Looked up from germline, CDR1 is SGHVS and CDR2 is FQNEAQ. This CDR3 contains 18 residues.